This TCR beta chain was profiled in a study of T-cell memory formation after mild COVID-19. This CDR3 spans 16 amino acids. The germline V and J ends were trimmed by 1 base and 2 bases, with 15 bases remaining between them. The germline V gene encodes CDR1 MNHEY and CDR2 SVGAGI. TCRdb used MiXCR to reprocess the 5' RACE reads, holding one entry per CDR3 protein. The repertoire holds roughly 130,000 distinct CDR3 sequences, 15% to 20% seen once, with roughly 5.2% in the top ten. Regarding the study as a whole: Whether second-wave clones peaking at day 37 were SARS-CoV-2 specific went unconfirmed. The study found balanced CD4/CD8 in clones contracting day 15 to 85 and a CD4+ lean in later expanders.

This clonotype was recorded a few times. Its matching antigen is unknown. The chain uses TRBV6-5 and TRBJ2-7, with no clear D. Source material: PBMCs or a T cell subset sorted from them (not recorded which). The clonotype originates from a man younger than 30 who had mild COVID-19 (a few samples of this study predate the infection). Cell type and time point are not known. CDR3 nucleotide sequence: TGTGCCAGCAGTTACTTACCGGACCAGGTCCCCTACGAGCAGTACTTC. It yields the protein CASSYLPDQVPYEQYF.